Listed below are T cell receptor beta chains from one sample, sequenced in a study of PD-L1 blockade in urothelial cancer. The repertoire was sequenced with immunoSEQ multiplex PCR; TCRdb's copy has only in-frame clones and lacks some. The sample yields about 48,000 clones, around 88% seen once. Sequenced material: PBMCs, taken around atezolizumab (anti-PD-L1) treatment. These receptors were taken from a man between 60 and 70 years old with urothelial cancer. CDR3s leave out the opening cysteine and the closing phenylalanine or tryptophan.

j_gene	v_gene	CDR3aa
TRBJ2-1	TRBV27	ASKGVSYNEQF
TRBJ2-7	TRBV11-2	ASSYRGTQGSEQY
TRBJ1-5	TRBV4-1	ASSQDSGWGGSNQPQH
TRBJ2-1	TRBV14	ASSLHRNEQF
TRBJ2-1	TRBV6-4	ASSVRAGNNEQF
TRBJ2-3	TRBV19	ASSIRTGSLTDTQY
TRBJ1-5	TRBV30	AWSTPGGGGAQPQH
TRBJ1-6	TRBV5-6	ASSYRDRGSPLH
TRBJ1-6	TRBV5-8	ASSPRGRNSPLH
TRBJ1-4	TRBV5-1	ASSSQGVREKKLF
TRBJ1-2	TRBV2	ASSDGVIDGYT
TRBJ2-7	TRBV7-8	ASSPLPGGAYEQY
TRBJ2-7	TRBV6-6	ASSSRGTYEQY
TRBJ1-2	TRBV29-1	SVQGDIYGYT
TRBJ2-7	TRBV15	ATSRDSLTYEQY
TRBJ1-2	TRBV29-1	SVDDRGRGYT
TRBJ1-2	TRBV18	ASSPPQGNYGYT
TRBJ1-2	TRBV5-5	ASSFDPGGLEGYT
TRBJ2-3	TRBV7-8	ASRVLVVDTQY
TRBJ2-1	TRBV7-2	ASSLAGQGSAQF
TRBJ1-2	TRBV4-2	ASSKDRYGYT
TRBJ2-2	TRBV5-6	ASSSVIAGSTGELF
TRBJ1-1	TRBV7-9	ASRGRDTEAF
TRBJ2-7	TRBV4-1	ASSQGDRDYEQY
TRBJ2-7	TRBV27	ASKGTSGGSGYEQY
TRBJ1-4	TRBV4-1	ASSHVTGGVNEKLF
TRBJ2-2	TRBV5-1	ASSPGQGAFGELF
TRBJ2-5	TRBV10-2	ASSESKGAQETQY
TRBJ2-5	TRBV9	ASSRGQGGGETQY
TRBJ1-1	TRBV6-1	ASRVTVFSGAF
TRBJ2-7	TRBV28	ASSDRGRGEQY
TRBJ2-2	TRBV30	AWMRGNTGELF
TRBJ1-4	TRBV14	ASSQGGKLF
TRBJ2-5	TRBV5-1	ASSLPQSKRTQY
TRBJ2-6	TRBV4-1	ASSRASWDSGANVLT
TRBJ1-3	TRBV5-6	ASSSTTQSSGNTIY
TRBJ1-5	TRBV18	ASSPTGGSQPQH
TRBJ2-2	TRBV28	ASQRLGGGTGELF
TRBJ2-1	TRBV25-1	ASSALTAYNEQF
TRBJ2-5	TRBV7-7	ASSLEPGTVVQETQY
TRBJ2-2	TRBV29-1	SVKRQGAIGELF
TRBJ2-7	TRBV4-1	ASSQEEGAYSYEQY
TRBJ2-5	TRBV10-1	ASSKRTSGGQETQY
TRBJ1-5	TRBV10-2	ASSESKQGGQPQH
TRBJ2-4	TRBV7-9	ASSPQGNIQY
TRBJ2-7	TRBV6-5	ASKTQSYEQY
TRBJ1-1	TRBV5-6	ASSYGREGEAF
TRBJ1-1	TRBV5-4	ASSLRGGYTEAF
TRBJ2-5	TRBV28	ASPPSKGYRRAQETQY
TRBJ1-1	TRBV29-1	SVKDREGAF